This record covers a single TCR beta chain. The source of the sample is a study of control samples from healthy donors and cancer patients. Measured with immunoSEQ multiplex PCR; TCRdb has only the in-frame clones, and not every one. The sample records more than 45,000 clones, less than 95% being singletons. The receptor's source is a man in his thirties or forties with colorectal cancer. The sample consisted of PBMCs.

CDR3 loop: CASSQGQIVNYGYTF. CDR3 bases: TGTGCCAGCAGCCAGGGACAGATAGTTAACTATGGCTACACCTTC. The rearrangement joins TRBV7-9 to TRBJ1-2, with 7 bases aligning to TRBD1. The CDR3 has 15 amino acids. Germline V lookup: CDR1 SEHNR, CDR2 FQNEAQ (reference sequence). The V gene end was trimmed by 5 bases and the J gene end by 1 base; junction bases not matched to a gene: 7.